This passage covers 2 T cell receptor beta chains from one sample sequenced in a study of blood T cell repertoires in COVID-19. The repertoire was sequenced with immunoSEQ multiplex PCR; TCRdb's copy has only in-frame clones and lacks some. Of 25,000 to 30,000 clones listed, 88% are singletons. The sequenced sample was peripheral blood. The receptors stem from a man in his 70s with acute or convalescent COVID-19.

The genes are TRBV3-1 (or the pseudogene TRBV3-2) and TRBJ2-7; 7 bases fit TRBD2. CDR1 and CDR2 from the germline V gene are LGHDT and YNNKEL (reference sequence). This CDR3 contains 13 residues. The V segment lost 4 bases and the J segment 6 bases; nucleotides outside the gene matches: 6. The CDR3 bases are TGTGCCAGCAGCCTGGGGGGGTCCGGCGAGCAGTACTTC. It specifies CASSLGGSGEQYF.

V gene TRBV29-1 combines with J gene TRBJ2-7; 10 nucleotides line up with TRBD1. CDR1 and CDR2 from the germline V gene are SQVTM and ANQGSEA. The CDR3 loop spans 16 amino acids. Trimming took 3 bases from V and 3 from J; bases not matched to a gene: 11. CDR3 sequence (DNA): TGCAGCGTTGAGGGGGGACAGGGGTCGATTAGCTACGAGCAGTACTTC. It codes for CSVEGGQGSISYEQYF.